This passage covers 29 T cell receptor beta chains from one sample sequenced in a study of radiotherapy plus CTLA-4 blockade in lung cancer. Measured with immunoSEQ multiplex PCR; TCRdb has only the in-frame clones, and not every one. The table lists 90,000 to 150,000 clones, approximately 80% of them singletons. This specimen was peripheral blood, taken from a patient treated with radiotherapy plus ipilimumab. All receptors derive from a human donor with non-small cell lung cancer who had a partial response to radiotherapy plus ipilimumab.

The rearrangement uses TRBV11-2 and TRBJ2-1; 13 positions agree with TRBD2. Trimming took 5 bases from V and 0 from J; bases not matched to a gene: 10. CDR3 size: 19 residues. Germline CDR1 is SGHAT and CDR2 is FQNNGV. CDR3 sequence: CASSPGLAGASSSYNEQFF. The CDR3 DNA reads TGTGCCAGCAGCCCCGGACTAGCGGGAGCCTCGAGCTCCTACAATGAGCAGTTCTTC.

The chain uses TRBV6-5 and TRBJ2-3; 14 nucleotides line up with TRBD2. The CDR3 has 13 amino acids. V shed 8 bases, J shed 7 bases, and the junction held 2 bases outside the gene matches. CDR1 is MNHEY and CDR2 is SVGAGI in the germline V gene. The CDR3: CASGTSGSYTQYF. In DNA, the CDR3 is TGTGCCAGCGGGACTAGCGGGAGCTATACGCAGTATTTT.

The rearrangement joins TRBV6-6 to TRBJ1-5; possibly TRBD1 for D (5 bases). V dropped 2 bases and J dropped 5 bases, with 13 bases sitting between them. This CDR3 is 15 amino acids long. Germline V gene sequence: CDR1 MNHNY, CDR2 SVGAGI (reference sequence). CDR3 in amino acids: CASSYGQGIYQPQHF. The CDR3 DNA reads TGTGCCAGCAGTTACGGCCAGGGCATCTATCAGCCCCAGCATTTT.

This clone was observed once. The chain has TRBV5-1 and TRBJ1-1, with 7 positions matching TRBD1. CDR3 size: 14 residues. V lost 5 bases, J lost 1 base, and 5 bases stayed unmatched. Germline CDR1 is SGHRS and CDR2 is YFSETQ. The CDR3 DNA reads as TGCGCCAGCAGACAGGGGCCGGCGAACACTGAAGCTTTCTTT. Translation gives CASRQGPANTEAFF.

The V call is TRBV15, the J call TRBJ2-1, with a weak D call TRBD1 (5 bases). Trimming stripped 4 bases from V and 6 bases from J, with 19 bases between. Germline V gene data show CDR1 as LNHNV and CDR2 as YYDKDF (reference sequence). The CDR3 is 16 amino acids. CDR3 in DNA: TGTGCCACCAGCACAGGACACCAAGGGGTGGGCAATGAGCAGTTCTTC. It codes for CATSTGHQGVGNEQFF.

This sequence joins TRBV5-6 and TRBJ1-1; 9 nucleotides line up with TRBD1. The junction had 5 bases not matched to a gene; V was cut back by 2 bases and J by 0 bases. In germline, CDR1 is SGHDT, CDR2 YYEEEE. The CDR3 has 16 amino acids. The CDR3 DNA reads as TGTGCCAGCAGCTTTAAGGGACAGGGTATGAACACTGAAGCTTTCTTT. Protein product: CASSFKGQGMNTEAFF.

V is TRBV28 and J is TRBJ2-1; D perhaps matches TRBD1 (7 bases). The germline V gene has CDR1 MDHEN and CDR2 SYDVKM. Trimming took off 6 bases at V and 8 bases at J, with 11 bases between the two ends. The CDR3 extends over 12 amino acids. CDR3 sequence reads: CASRQGGHEQFF. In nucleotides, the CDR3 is TGTGCCAGCAGGCAGGGGGGACATGAGCAGTTCTTC.

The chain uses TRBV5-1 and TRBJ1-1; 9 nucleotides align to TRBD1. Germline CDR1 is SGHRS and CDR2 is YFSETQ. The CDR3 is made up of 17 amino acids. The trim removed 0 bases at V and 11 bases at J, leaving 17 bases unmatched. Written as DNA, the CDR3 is TGCGCCAGCAGCTTGGCCCCTCATGGGACAGGGCAGAGTCAGGCTTTCTTT. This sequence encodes CASSLAPHGTGQSQAFF.

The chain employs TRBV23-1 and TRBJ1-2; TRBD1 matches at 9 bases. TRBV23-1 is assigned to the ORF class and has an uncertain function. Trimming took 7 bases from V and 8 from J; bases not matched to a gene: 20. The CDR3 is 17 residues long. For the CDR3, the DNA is TGCGCCAGCACCCCCCCCGGGACAGGGTTAGCTCTCCAAGGCTACACCTTC. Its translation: CASTPPGTGLALQGYTF.

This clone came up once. CDR3 sequence (DNA): TGTGCCACCCTCGGGGGGGACGGTGGCTACACCTTC. Translating gives CATLGGDGGYTF. V and J are TRBV7-9 and TRBJ1-2, with a possible D match to TRBD1 (5 bases). The CDR3 is made up of 12 amino acids. In germline, CDR1 is SEHNR, CDR2 FQNEAQ (reference sequence). The V end was cut by 10 bases, the J end by 7 bases, with 16 bases between. Full variable domain (remainder filled in from reference TRBV7-9 and TRBJ1-2): DTGVSQNPRHKITKRGQNVTFRCDPISEHNRLYWYRQTLGQGPEFLTYFQNEAQLEKSRLLSDRFSAERPKGSFSTLEIQRTEQGDSAMYLCATLGGDGGYTFGSGTRLTVV.

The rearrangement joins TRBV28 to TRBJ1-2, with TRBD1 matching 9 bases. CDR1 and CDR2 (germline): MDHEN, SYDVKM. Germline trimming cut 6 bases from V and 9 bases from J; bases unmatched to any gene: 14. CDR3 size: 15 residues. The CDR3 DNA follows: TGTGCCAGCAGATCCCCGGGACAGGGAACGTGGCGCTACACCTTC. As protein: CASRSPGQGTWRYTF.

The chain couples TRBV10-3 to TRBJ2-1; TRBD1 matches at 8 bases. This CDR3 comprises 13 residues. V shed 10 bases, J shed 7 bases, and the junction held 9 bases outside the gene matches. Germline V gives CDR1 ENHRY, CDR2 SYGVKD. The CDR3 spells CATQGAVTNEQFF. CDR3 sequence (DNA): TGTGCCACCCAGGGGGCCGTCACAAATGAGCAGTTCTTC.

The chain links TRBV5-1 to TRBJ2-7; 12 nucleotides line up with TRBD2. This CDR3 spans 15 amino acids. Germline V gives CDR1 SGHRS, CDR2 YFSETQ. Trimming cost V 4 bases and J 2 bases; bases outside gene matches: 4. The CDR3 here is CASSAGLAGTYEQYF. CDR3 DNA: TGCGCCAGCAGCGCGGGACTAGCGGGTACCTACGAGCAGTACTTC.

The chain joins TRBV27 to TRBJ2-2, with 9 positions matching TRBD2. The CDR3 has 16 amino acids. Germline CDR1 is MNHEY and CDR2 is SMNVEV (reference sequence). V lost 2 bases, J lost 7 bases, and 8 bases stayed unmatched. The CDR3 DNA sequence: TGTGCCAGCAGTTTAGCTAGCGGGACTCTTAACGGGGAGCTGTTTTTT. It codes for CASSLASGTLNGELFF.

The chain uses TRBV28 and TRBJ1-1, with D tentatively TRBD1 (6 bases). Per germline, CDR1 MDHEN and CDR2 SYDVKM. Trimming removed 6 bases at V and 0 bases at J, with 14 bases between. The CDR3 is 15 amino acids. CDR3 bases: TGTGCCAGCAGCCTAGGGGGTAACATGAACACTGAAGCTTTCTTT. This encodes CASSLGGNMNTEAFF.

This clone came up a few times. The CDR3 region is CAISDEGSGNQPQHF. The CDR3, as DNA: TGTGCCATCAGTGATGAGGGCAGTGGCAATCAGCCCCAGCATTTT. The genes are TRBV10-3 and TRBJ1-5; D is ambiguous. The V and J ends lost 3 bases and 2 bases respectively, with 11 bases between them. Germline V gene lookup returns CDR1 ENHRY and CDR2 SYGVKD. The CDR3 runs 15 residues.

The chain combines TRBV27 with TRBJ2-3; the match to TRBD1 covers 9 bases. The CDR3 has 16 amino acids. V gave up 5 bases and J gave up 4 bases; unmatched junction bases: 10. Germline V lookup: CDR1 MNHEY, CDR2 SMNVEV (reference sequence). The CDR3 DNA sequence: TGTGCCAGCAGTAGAAGACTACAGGGGGCATCAGATACGCAGTATTTT. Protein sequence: CASSRRLQGASDTQYF.

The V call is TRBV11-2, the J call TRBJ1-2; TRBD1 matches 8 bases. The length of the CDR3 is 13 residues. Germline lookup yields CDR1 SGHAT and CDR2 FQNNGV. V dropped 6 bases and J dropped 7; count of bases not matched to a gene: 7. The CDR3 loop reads CASRRAGGTGYTF. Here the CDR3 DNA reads TGTGCCAGCAGACGGGCAGGGGGCACTGGCTACACCTTC.

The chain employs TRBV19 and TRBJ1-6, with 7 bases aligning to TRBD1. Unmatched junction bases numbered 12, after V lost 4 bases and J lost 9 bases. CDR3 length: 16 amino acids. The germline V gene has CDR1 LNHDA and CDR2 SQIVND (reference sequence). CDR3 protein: CASSTLGQPASSPLHF. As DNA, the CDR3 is TGTGCCAGTAGTACGTTGGGACAGCCCGCCTCTTCACCCCTCCACTTT.

The CDR3 nucleotides are TGCGCCAGCAGTCCCGGGACATCTAACTATGGCTACACCTTC. Translation gives CASSPGTSNYGYTF. The V call is TRBV5-1, the J call TRBJ1-2; D possibly corresponds to TRBD1 (6 bases). Trimming cost V 5 bases and J 0 bases, with 11 bases left between them. Germline V gene lookup returns CDR1 SGHRS and CDR2 YFSETQ. The CDR3 spans 14 residues.

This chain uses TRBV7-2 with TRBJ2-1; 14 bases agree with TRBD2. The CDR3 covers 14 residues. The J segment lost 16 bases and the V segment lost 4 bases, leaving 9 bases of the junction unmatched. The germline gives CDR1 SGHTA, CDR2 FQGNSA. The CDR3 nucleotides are TGTGCCAGCAGCTCCGGACTAGCGGGAGGCTTCGCCTTCTTC. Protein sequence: CASSSGLAGGFAFF.

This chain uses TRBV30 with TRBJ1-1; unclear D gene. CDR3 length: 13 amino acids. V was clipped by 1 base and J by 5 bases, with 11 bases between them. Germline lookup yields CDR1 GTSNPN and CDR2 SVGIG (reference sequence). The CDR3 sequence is CAWSGEVLTEAFF. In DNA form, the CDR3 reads TGTGCCTGGAGTGGGGAGGTATTGACTGAAGCTTTCTTT.

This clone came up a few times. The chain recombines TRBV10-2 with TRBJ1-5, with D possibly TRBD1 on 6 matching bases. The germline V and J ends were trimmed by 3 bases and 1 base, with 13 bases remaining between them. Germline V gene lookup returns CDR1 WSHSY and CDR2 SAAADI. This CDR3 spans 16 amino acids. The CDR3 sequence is CASSDGSQGSNQPQHF. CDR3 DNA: TGCGCCAGCAGTGATGGTTCACAGGGAAGCAATCAGCCCCAGCATTTT.

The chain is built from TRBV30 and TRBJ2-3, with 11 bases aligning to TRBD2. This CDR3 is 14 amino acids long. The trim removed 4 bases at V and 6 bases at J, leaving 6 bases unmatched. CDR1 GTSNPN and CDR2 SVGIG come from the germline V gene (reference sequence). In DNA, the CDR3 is TGTGCCTGGACAACTAGCGGGAGAGTTGATACGCAGTATTTT. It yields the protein CAWTTSGRVDTQYF.

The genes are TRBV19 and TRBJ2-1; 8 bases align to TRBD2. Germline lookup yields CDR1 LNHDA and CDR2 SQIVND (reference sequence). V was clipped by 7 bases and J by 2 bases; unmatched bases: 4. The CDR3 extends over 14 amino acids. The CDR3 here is CASKFSGTYNEQFF. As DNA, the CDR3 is TGTGCCAGTAAATTTAGCGGGACCTACAATGAGCAGTTCTTC.

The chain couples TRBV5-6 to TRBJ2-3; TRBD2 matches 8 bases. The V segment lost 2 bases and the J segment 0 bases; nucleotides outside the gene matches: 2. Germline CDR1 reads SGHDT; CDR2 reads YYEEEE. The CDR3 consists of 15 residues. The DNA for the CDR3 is TGTGCCAGCAGCTTACCTAGCGGGAGCACAGATACGCAGTATTTT. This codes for CASSLPSGSTDTQYF.

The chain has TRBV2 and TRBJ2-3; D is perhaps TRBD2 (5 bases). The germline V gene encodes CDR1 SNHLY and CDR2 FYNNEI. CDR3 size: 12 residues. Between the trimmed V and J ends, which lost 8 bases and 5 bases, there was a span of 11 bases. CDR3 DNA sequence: TGTGCCAGCGCCCAAAGCGGAGATACGCAGTATTTT. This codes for CASAQSGDTQYF. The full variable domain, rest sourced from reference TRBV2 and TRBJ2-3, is EPEVTQTPSHQVTQMGQEVILRCVPISNHLYFYWYRQILGQKVEFLVSFYNNEISEKSEIFDDQFSVERPDGSNFTLKIRSTKLEDSAMYFCASAQSGDTQYFGPGTRLTVL.

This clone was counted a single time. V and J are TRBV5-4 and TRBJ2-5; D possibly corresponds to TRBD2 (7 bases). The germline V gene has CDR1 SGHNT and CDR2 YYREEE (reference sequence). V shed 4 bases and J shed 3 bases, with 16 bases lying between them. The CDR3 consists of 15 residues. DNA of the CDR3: TGTGCCAGCAGCCCGAAGGGGGGGACCGAAGAGACCCAGTACTTC. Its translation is CASSPKGGTEETQYF.

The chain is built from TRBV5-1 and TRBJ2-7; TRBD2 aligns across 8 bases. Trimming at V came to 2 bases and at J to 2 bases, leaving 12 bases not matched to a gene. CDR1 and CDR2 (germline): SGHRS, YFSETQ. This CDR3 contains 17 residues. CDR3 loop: CASSFGGGGAGAYEQYF. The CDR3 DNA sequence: TGCGCCAGCAGCTTCGGGGGGGGAGGGGCCGGGGCCTACGAGCAGTACTTC. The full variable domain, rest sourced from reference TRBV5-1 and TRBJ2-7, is KAGVTQTPRYLIKTRGQQVTLSCSPISGHRSVSWYQQTPGQGLQFLFEYFSETQRNKGNFPGRFSGRQFSNSRSEMNVSTLELGDSALYLCASSFGGGGAGAYEQYFGPGTRLTVT.